These 30 T cell receptor beta chains share one sample of origin, sequenced in a study of blood T cell repertoires in COVID-19. The assay was immunoSEQ multiplex PCR, and TCRdb's table has in-frame clones only and misses some. The sample shows some 460,000 clones, 70% to 90% of them seen only once. The sequenced sample was PBMCs or T cells enriched from blood (not recorded which). The receptors come from a woman between 18 and 29 years old with acute COVID-19.

This clone has just one count. The chain recombines TRBV4-1 with TRBJ2-7; TRBD1 matches at 11 bases. Germline V gene sequence: CDR1 MGHRA, CDR2 YSYEKL. The CDR3 loop spans 16 amino acids. The J segment lost 4 bases and the V segment lost 3 bases, leaving 8 bases of the junction unmatched. CDR3: CASSQALGQGAYEQYF. CDR3 in DNA: TGCGCCAGCAGCCAGGCACTCGGACAGGGGGCTTACGAGCAGTACTTC.

This rearrangement joins TRBV5-1 to TRBJ1-4; D is unclear. V dropped 2 bases and J dropped 0 bases, with 8 bases sitting between them. This CDR3 spans 15 amino acids. CDR1 SGHRS and CDR2 YFSETQ come from the germline V gene. DNA of the CDR3: TGCGCCAGCAGCTTAACAGTCCCAACTAATGAAAAACTGTTTTTT. Translated, it gives CASSLTVPTNEKLFF.

V and J are TRBV18 and TRBJ1-2, with D hard to call. The ends were cut back, 5 bases at V and 4 bases at J, with 11 bases in the middle. The CDR3 is 13 amino acids. From germline, CDR1 is KGHSH and CDR2 LQKENI. This chain's CDR3 is CASSSEGGYGYTF. The CDR3 DNA follows: TGTGCCAGCTCATCGGAGGGCGGCTATGGCTACACCTTC.

V gene TRBV29-1 combines with J gene TRBJ1-1, with D perhaps TRBD1 (6 bases). Trimming removed 3 bases at V and 11 bases at J, with 13 bases between. The CDR3 has 11 amino acids. Germline V gene data show CDR1 as SQVTM and CDR2 as ANQGSEA. The CDR3 nucleotides read TGCAGCGTTGAGAGGGGGGGTATGGCTTTCTTT. This encodes CSVERGGMAFF.

The chain joins TRBV9 to TRBJ2-4, with 8 bases fitting TRBD2. The CDR3 is made up of 17 amino acids. V dropped 5 bases and J dropped 0; count of bases not matched to a gene: 10. Germline values: CDR1 SGDLS, CDR2 YYNGEE. CDR3 amino acids: CASSRSGDTIAKNIQYF. For the CDR3, the DNA is TGTGCCAGCAGTCGTAGCGGGGATACTATAGCCAAAAACATTCAGTACTTC. Together with reference TRBV9 and TRBJ2-4, the CDR3 gives the full variable domain: DSGVTQTPKHLITATGQRVTLRCSPRSGDLSVYWYQQSLDQGLQFLIQYYNGEERAKGNILERFSAQQFPDLHSELNLSSLELGDSALYFCASSRSGDTIAKNIQYFGAGTRLSVL.

The chain couples TRBV13 to TRBJ1-2; TRBD1 might be the D (5 bases). The V end lost 4 bases, the J end lost 0 bases, and 21 bases lay between the germline ends. Germline loops: CDR1 PRHDT, CDR2 FYEKMQ (reference sequence). The CDR3 runs to 18 residues. CDR3 amino acids: CASSSPSMRQTSNYGYTF. Written as DNA, the CDR3 is TGTGCCAGCAGCTCACCATCTATGAGACAGACTTCTAACTATGGCTACACCTTC.

The J gene is TRBJ2-1, the V gene TRBV5-4; maybe TRBD1 (6 bases). Germline V CDR1 and CDR2: SGHNT, YYREEE (reference sequence). The CDR3 is 15 amino acids. V gave up 2 bases and J gave up 3 bases, with 12 bases separating them. The CDR3 region is CASSLGGGGYNEQFF. The DNA for the CDR3 is TGTGCCAGCAGCTTAGGGGGTGGAGGCTACAATGAGCAGTTCTTC.

The rearrangement links TRBV10-2 to TRBJ2-1, with 11 bases fitting TRBD2. The germline CDR1 and CDR2 sequences are WSHSY and SAAADI. Trimming at V came to 3 bases and at J to 0 bases, leaving 7 bases not matched to a gene. This CDR3 spans 18 amino acids. The CDR3 is CASSDWFSGGASYNEQFF. The CDR3 DNA is TGCGCCAGCAGTGATTGGTTTAGCGGGGGGGCCTCCTACAATGAGCAGTTCTTC.

The chain carries TRBV27 and TRBJ1-1; possible D gene TRBD1, 6 bases. This CDR3 comprises 16 residues. Germline V gene data show CDR1 as MNHEY and CDR2 as SMNVEV (reference sequence). V was trimmed by 2 bases and J by 3 bases, leaving 16 bases between them. The CDR3: CASSLGTGILYTEAFF. CDR3 DNA sequence: TGTGCCAGCAGTTTAGGTACAGGGATATTGTACACTGAAGCTTTCTTT.

The chain joins TRBV3-1 (or the pseudogene TRBV3-2) to TRBJ2-7; tentatively, D is TRBD2 (6 bases). Trimming removed 0 bases from V and 0 bases from J, with 15 bases in between. This CDR3 comprises 17 residues. The germline V gene has CDR1 LGHDT and CDR2 YNNKEL (reference sequence). The CDR3 loop is CASSQDVAAGSSYEQYF. The CDR3 DNA is TGTGCCAGCAGCCAAGATGTTGCGGCGGGGTCCTCCTACGAGCAGTACTTC.

The gene calls are TRBV5-1 and TRBJ1-1; D is perhaps TRBD1 (5 bases). Germline values: CDR1 SGHRS, CDR2 YFSETQ. This CDR3 is 15 amino acids long. Trimming cost V 0 bases and J 1 base, with 10 bases left between them. Written as DNA, the CDR3 is TGCGCCAGCAGCTTGGGGGGCCTGACGAACACTGAAGCTTTCTTT. This gives the protein CASSLGGLTNTEAFF.

This sequence joins TRBV29-1 and TRBJ2-1; 10 nucleotides match TRBD1. V trimming: 7 bases; J trimming: 7 bases; junction bases outside the gene matches: 4. The CDR3 is made up of 12 amino acids. Per the germline V gene, CDR1 is SQVTM and CDR2 is ANQGSEA. CDR3 protein: CSARQGANEQFF. CDR3 DNA: TGCAGCGCAAGACAGGGGGCGAATGAGCAGTTCTTC.

The J gene is TRBJ1-4, the V gene TRBV5-5; no clear D gene. Between the trimmed V and J ends, which lost 4 bases and 0 bases, there was a span of 7 bases. CDR1 is SGHKS and CDR2 is YYEKEE in the germline V gene (reference sequence). CDR3 length equals 14 residues. CDR3 DNA: TGTGCCAGCAGCCCACAGCCAACTAATGAAAAACTGTTTTTT. Translating it yields CASSPQPTNEKLFF.

The chain couples TRBV7-3 to TRBJ2-3; TRBD2 matches at 10 bases. There are 15 residues in the CDR3. The germline CDR1 and CDR2 sequences are SGHTA and FQGTGA. Trimming removed 5 bases from V and 1 base from J; junction bases left unmatched: 3. CDR3 bases: TGTGCCAGCAGCCGGACTAGCGGACGCACAGATACGCAGTATTTT. Translation: CASSRTSGRTDTQYF.

This chain joins TRBV30 and TRBJ1-5, with D hard to call. Germline V gives CDR1 GTSNPN, CDR2 SVGIG (reference sequence). V dropped 5 bases and J dropped 3 bases, with 11 bases sitting between them. The CDR3 is made up of 13 amino acids. The CDR3 sequence: CAWGFQNNQPQHF. CDR3 DNA sequence: TGTGCCTGGGGGTTTCAAAACAATCAGCCCCAGCATTTT. Full variable domain (remainder filled in from reference TRBV30 and TRBJ1-5): SQTIHQWPATLVQPVGSPLSLECTVEGTSNPNLYWYRQAAGRGLQLLFYSVGIGQISSEVPQNLSASRPQDRQFILSSKKLLLSDSGFYLCAWGFQNNQPQHFGDGTRLSIL.

This clone was counted between two and nine times. This chain links TRBV3-1 (or the pseudogene TRBV3-2) with TRBJ1-6, with TRBD1 as a possible D gene (6 bases). This CDR3 is 16 amino acids long. The V gene lost 0 bases and the J gene lost 7 bases, with 13 bases spanning the gap. Germline lookup yields CDR1 LGHDT and CDR2 YNNKEL (reference sequence). The CDR3 DNA sequence: TGTGCCAGCAGCCAAGATGGCAGGGGAGAGAATTCACCCCTCCACTTT. Translating it yields CASSQDGRGENSPLHF.

V and J are TRBV7-3 and TRBJ2-5, with TRBD2 identical over 11 bases. Germline CDR1 SGHTA, CDR2 FQGTGA. The ends lost 0 bases at V and 5 bases at J; junction bases unmatched: 11. This CDR3 spans 18 amino acids. The CDR3 is CASSLTPFSSGGPETQYF. Written as DNA, the CDR3 is TGTGCCAGCAGCTTAACCCCCTTCTCTAGCGGGGGGCCGGAGACCCAGTACTTC.

The rearrangement uses TRBV7-9 and TRBJ1-5; D might be TRBD1 (6 bases). Trimming took off 5 bases at V and 7 bases at J, with 12 bases between the two ends. The CDR3 totals 13 residues. Germline CDR1 and CDR2: SEHNR and FQNEAQ (reference sequence). The CDR3 DNA sequence: TGTGCCAGCAGCCAACAGGGTGACCAGCCCCAGCATTTT. Protein product: CASSQQGDQPQHF.

This clone has just one count. The chain is built from TRBV7-9 and TRBJ2-2; possibly TRBD2 for D (5 bases). The ends were cut back, 5 bases at V and 4 bases at J, with 20 bases in the middle. This CDR3 has 17 amino acids. Germline V gene sequence: CDR1 SEHNR, CDR2 FQNEAQ (reference sequence). The CDR3 nucleotides read TGTGCCAGCAGCCCGTTTCCGGGGTCGAGGGCCACCGGGGAGCTGTTTTTT. Protein: CASSPFPGSRATGELFF.

The chain links TRBV2 to TRBJ2-1, with 10 nucleotides matching TRBD2. The CDR3 spans 16 residues. Losses at the gene ends were 2 bases for V and 7 bases for J; bases not matched to a gene: 8. CDR1 and CDR2 from the germline V gene are SNHLY and FYNNEI. The CDR3 DNA is TGTGCCAGCAGTGAACGAAGAGCGGGAGGGTGGAATGAGCAGTTCTTC. It is translated as CASSERRAGGWNEQFF.

This sequence joins TRBV29-1 and TRBJ1-1; 10 nucleotides line up with TRBD1. This CDR3 spans 15 amino acids. V lost 6 bases, J lost 2 bases, and 9 bases stayed unmatched. Germline V gene sequence: CDR1 SQVTM, CDR2 ANQGSEA. CDR3 nucleotide sequence: TGCAGCGTGCGGACAGGGGGTAAATATAACACTGAAGCTTTCTTT. This codes for CSVRTGGKYNTEAFF.

The J gene is TRBJ1-1, the V gene TRBV7-9, with TRBD1 matching over 8 bases. This CDR3 spans 14 amino acids. Looked up from germline, CDR1 is SEHNR and CDR2 is FQNEAQ (reference sequence). J lost 5 bases, V lost 3 bases, and 5 bases had no gene match. The chain's CDR3 is CASSFADRGTEAFF. For the CDR3, the DNA is TGTGCCAGCAGCTTCGCCGACAGGGGAACTGAAGCTTTCTTT. Full variable domain (outside the CDR3, taken from reference TRBV7-9 and TRBJ1-1): DTGVSQNPRHKITKRGQNVTFRCDPISEHNRLYWYRQTLGQGPEFLTYFQNEAQLEKSRLLSDRFSAERPKGSFSTLEIQRTEQGDSAMYLCASSFADRGTEAFFGQGTRLTVV.

This clone appeared a few times. This chain joins TRBV27 and TRBJ2-7; perhaps TRBD1 as D (5 bases). The germline V and J ends were trimmed by 6 bases and 3 bases, with 15 bases remaining between them. The CDR3 totals 14 residues. Germline CDR1 reads MNHEY; CDR2 reads SMNVEV (reference sequence). The CDR3 protein is CASSTNPGNYEQYF. The CDR3, as DNA: TGTGCCAGCAGCACGAATCCAGGGAACTACGAGCAGTACTTC.

The chain is built from TRBV6-5 and TRBJ1-3; D is unclear. CDR1 and CDR2 from the germline V gene are MNHEY and SVGAGI. Trimming took 10 bases from V and 4 from J, leaving 14 bases between them. The CDR3 runs 13 residues. CDR3 protein: CATETPSGNTIYF. The CDR3 region has the DNA TGTGCCACCGAGACACCAAGCGGAAACACCATATATTTT.

CDR3 sequence (DNA): TGTGCCAGCAGCCCAGGGTGGGACGAGCAGTACTTC. It codes for CASSPGWDEQYF. This chain uses TRBV9 with TRBJ2-7, with D perhaps matching TRBD1 (5 bases). The CDR3 contains 12 residues. Germline lookup yields CDR1 SGDLS and CDR2 YYNGEE. V was shortened by 4 bases and J by 5 bases, with 10 bases between the two germline ends.

The chain employs TRBV18 and TRBJ2-3; D is unresolved. The germline CDR1 and CDR2 sequences are KGHSH and LQKENI. Trimming took off 2 bases at V and 4 bases at J, with 10 bases between the two ends. The CDR3 is 14 amino acids. The CDR3 reads CASSPIQAPDTQYF. CDR3 coding DNA: TGTGCCAGCTCACCAATCCAAGCCCCAGATACGCAGTATTTT.

This clone was counted at least ten times. The chain links TRBV3-1 (or the pseudogene TRBV3-2) to TRBJ1-6, with D unclear. This CDR3 is 12 amino acids long. Per germline, CDR1 LGHDT and CDR2 YNNKEL (reference sequence). Trimming cost V 0 bases and J 13 bases, with 7 bases left between them. This CDR3 is CASSQEYRPLHF. CDR3 bases: TGTGCCAGCAGCCAAGAGTATCGTCCCCTCCACTTT.

The V gene is TRBV19, the J gene TRBJ2-2, with 11 bases matching TRBD2. With 8 bases clipped from V and 6 bases from J, the junction kept 8 bases outside the gene matches. This CDR3 is built from 15 residues. Germline V CDR1 and CDR2: LNHDA, SQIVND (reference sequence). CDR3 coding DNA: TGTGCCAGTCAGTTGGCTAGCGGGAGGCCCGGGGAGCTGTTTTTT. Amino acid sequence: CASQLASGRPGELFF.

There are a few counts of this clone. The chain carries TRBV9 and TRBJ1-5; D remains unclear. CDR3 length: 14 amino acids. Trimming took 4 bases from V and 2 from J, leaving 10 bases between them. Germline lookup yields CDR1 SGDLS and CDR2 YYNGEE. The CDR3 here is CASSSTGGNQPQHF. For the CDR3, the DNA is TGTGCCAGCAGCTCAACCGGAGGCAATCAGCCCCAGCATTTT.

The gene calls are TRBV5-5 and TRBJ2-7; D remains unclear. Germline V gene lookup returns CDR1 SGHKS and CDR2 YYEKEE (reference sequence). Trimming left V 4 bases short and J 3 bases short, with 8 bases between. The CDR3 is made up of 12 amino acids. CDR3 residues: CASSTNLYEQYF. The DNA of the CDR3 is TGTGCCAGCAGCACAAACCTCTACGAGCAGTACTTC.